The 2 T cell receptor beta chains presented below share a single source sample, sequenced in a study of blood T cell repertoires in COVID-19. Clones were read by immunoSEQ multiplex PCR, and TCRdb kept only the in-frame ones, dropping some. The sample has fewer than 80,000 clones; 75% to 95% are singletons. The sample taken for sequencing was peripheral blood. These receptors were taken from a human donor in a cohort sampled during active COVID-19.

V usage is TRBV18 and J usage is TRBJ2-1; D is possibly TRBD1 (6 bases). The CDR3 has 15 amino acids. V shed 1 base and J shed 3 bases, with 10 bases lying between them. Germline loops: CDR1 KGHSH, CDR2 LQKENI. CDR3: CASSPQQGVYNEQFF. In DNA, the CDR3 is TGTGCCAGCTCACCACAACAGGGTGTCTACAATGAGCAGTTCTTC. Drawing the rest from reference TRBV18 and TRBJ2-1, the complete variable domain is NAGVMQNPRHLVRRRGQEARLRCSPMKGHSHVYWYRQLPEEGLKFMVYLQKENIIDESGMPKERFSAEFPKEGPSILRIQQVVRGDSAAYFCASSPQQGVYNEQFFGPGTRLTVL.

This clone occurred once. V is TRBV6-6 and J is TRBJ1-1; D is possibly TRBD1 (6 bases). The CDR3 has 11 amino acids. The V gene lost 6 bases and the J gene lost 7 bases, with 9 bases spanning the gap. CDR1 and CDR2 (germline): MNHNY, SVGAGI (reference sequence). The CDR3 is CASSRTDEAFF. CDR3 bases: TGTGCCAGCAGCCGGACAGATGAAGCTTTCTTT.